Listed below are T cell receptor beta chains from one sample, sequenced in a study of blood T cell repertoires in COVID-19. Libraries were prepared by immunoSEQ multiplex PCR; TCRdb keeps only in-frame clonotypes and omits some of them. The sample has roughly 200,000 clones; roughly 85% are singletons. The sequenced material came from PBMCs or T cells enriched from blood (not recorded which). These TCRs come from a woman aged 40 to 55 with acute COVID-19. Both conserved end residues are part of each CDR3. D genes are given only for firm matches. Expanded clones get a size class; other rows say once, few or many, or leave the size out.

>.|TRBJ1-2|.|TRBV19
TGTGCCAGTAGTATATCTGCAGGGTCCGGCTATGGCTACACCTTC
CASSISAGSGYGYTF
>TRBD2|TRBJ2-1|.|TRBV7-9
TGTGCCAGCAGCTCCACTAGCGGGGGGATCAATGAGCAGTTCTTC
CASSSTSGGINEQFF
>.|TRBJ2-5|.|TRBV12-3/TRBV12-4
TGTGCCAGCAGTTTCGGGATCCAAGAGACCCAGTACTTC
CASSFGIQETQYF
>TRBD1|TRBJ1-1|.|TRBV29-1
TGCAGCGTTGGGGACAGTGAAGCTTTCTTT
CSVGDSEAFF
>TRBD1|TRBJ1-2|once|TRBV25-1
TGTGCCAGCAGATCCAGGGGGCCCGACTATGGCTACACCTTC
CASRSRGPDYGYTF
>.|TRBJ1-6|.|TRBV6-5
TGTGCCAGCAGCCGCCTAACCTCGGGAAATTCACCCCTCCACTTT
CASSRLTSGNSPLHF
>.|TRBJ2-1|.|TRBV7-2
TGTGCCAGCAGCTTAACGACTGGAGCCTACAATGAGCAGTTCTTC
CASSLTTGAYNEQFF
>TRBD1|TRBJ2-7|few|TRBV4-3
TGCGCCAGCAGCCGCGACAGGGAACCCTCCTACGAGCAGTACTTC
CASSRDREPSYEQYF
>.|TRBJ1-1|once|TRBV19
TGTGCCAGTAGTATAGTAGCAGGGTCATCTGAAGCTTTCTTT
CASSIVAGSSEAFF
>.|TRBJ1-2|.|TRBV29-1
TGCAGCGCCAACAGGGTCGGGGGCTACACCTTC
CSANRVGGYTF
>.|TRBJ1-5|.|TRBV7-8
TGTGCCAGCAGCTTAGTCGGGGGGGCGAACCAGCCCCAGCATTTT
CASSLVGGANQPQHF
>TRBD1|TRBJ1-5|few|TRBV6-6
TGTGCCAGCAGTCCGTTAACCGGGACAGGGATGAGCAATCAGCCCCAGCATTTT
CASSPLTGTGMSNQPQHF
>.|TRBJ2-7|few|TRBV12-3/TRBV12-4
TGTGCCAGCGCCCTGAAGGCGGGGAAGCAGTACTTC
CASALKAGKQYF
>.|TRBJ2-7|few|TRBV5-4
TGTGCCAGCAGCTTGGCAGGACTGAGCTCCTACGAGCAGTACTTC
CASSLAGLSSYEQYF
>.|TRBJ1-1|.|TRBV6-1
TGTGCCAGCAGTGAAGCCGGCAGGGGATCTGAAGCTTTCTTT
CASSEAGRGSEAFF
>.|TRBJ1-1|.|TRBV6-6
TGTGCCAGCGGATACAGTGACAACACTGAAGCTTTCTTT
CASGYSDNTEAFF
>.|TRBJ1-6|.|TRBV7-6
TGTGCCAGCAGCTTAGATCCGGGGAGCTCCTATAATTCACCCCTCCACTTT
CASSLDPGSSYNSPLHF
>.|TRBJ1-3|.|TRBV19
TGTGCCAGTAGTATCAGGGCCCAGAGCTCTGGAAACACCATATATTTT
CASSIRAQSSGNTIYF
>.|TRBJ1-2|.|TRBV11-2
TGTGCCAGCAGCTTAGATGACCCAGGGAGGGAGTATGGCTACACCTTC
CASSLDDPGREYGYTF
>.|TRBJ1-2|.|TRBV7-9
TGTGCCAGCAGCTCTATCGGGTCTACCTATGGCTACACCTTC
CASSSIGSTYGYTF
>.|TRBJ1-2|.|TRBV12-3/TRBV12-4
TGTGCCAGCAGCCCTAGCTTCTATGGCTACACCTTC
CASSPSFYGYTF
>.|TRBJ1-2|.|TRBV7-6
TGTGCCAGCAGCCCAAACCGCGGGGGGGTCGGCTACACCTTC
CASSPNRGGVGYTF